This T cell receptor beta chain appears in the sequencing data of a study of T-cell reconstitution after alpha-beta-depleted transplantation in children. As to this clonotype: Being one base from a much bigger clone, this may be a read error.

The germline CDR1 and CDR2 sequences are SGHNT and YYREEE (reference sequence). The CDR3 contains 14 residues. V was pared by 3 bases and J by 4 bases, with 13 bases between. Unique molecular identifiers tagged the TCRbeta library. TCRdb re-called the PCR reads with MiXCR, one entry per CDR3 protein. This table has 600,000 to 700,000 distinct CDR3 sequences, roughly 17% appearing once. The sequenced sample was PBMCs from the stem cell graft donor, obtained from the stem cell graft. The J gene is TRBJ1-1, the V gene TRBV5-4; D not resolved. This clonotype was sampled from a human donor who donated a stem cell graft to a child with acute myeloid leukemia. The CDR3 sequence: CASSSIRTGTEAFF. The DNA of the CDR3 is TGTGCCAGCAGCTCGATAAGGACGGGCACTGAAGCTTTCTTT. Filled out from reference TRBV5-4 and TRBJ1-1, the complete variable domain reads ETGVTQSPTHLIKTRGQQVTLRCSSQSGHNTVSWYQQALGQGPQFIFQYYREEENGRGNFPPRFSGLQFPNYSSELNVNALELDDSALYLCASSSIRTGTEAFFGQGTRLTVV.